The rows below give T cell receptor beta chains drawn from one sample of a study of cytomegalovirus exposure and HLA in healthy donors. Sequencing used immunoSEQ multiplex PCR; TCRdb keeps in-frame clones, though not all of them. The data show around 200,000 clones, about 62% seen once. Sequencing was done on a sample of PBMCs. Receptor source: a middle-aged man in good health and CMV-seronegative. Both conserved end residues are part of each CDR3. Fields, in order: J gene, D gene, clone size, V gene, CDR3 length, CDR3 protein, CDR3 DNA. D genes are given only for firm matches. Not all rows give a size; the values are once, few, many and, for expanded clones, a class.

J: TRBJ1-3; D: NA; size: NA; V: TRBV7-9; length: 14; CDR3: CASSLSGGGNTIYF; DNA: TGTGCCAGCAGCTTATCGGGGGGTGGAAACACCATATATTTT
J: TRBJ2-7; D: TRBD2; size: few; V: TRBV2; length: 16; CDR3: CASSEGSGRNFYEQYF; DNA: TGTGCCAGCAGTGAAGGTAGCGGGAGAAATTTCTACGAGCAGTACTTC
J: TRBJ1-5; D: TRBD1; size: NA; V: TRBV6-1; length: 16; CDR3: CASSEHLTGRNQPQHF; DNA: TGTGCCAGCAGTGAGCACCTGACAGGGCGCAATCAGCCCCAGCATTTT
J: TRBJ2-1; D: TRBD2; size: NA; V: TRBV29-1; length: 14; CDR3: CSVPGLADYNEQFF; DNA: TGCAGCGTGCCTGGACTAGCCGATTACAATGAGCAGTTCTTC
J: TRBJ2-7; D: TRBD2; size: few; V: TRBV6-1; length: 16; CDR3: CASSEVWLAGIYEQYF; DNA: TGTGCCAGCAGTGAAGTGTGGCTAGCGGGGATCTACGAGCAGTACTTC
J: TRBJ1-2; D: NA; size: few; V: TRBV5-4; length: 15; CDR3: CASSLNRREGNGYTF; DNA: TGTGCCAGCAGCTTGAATAGGAGGGAGGGAAATGGCTACACCTTC
J: TRBJ1-5; D: TRBD1; size: few; V: TRBV27; length: 15; CDR3: CASSDRGEGSAPQHF; DNA: TGTGCCAGCAGTGACAGGGGTGAGGGATCAGCGCCCCAGCATTTT
J: TRBJ2-5; D: TRBD1; size: few; V: TRBV7-2; length: 16; CDR3: CASSLPGQGTLRTQYF; DNA: TGTGCCAGCAGCTTACCGGGACAGGGGACCCTGAGGACCCAGTACTTC
J: TRBJ2-2; D: TRBD1; size: NA; V: TRBV2; length: 18; CDR3: CASRKGAPGQADPGELFF; DNA: TGTGCCAGCCGTAAGGGGGCCCCGGGACAGGCAGACCCCGGGGAGCTGTTTTTT
J: TRBJ1-2; D: TRBD1; size: NA; V: TRBV29-1; length: 13; CDR3: CSVAAGQGHGYTF; DNA: TGCAGCGTTGCCGCGGGACAGGGCCATGGCTACACCTTC
J: TRBJ2-1; D: TRBD2; size: NA; V: TRBV5-1; length: 15; CDR3: CASSLLGLAGVEQFF; DNA: TGCGCCAGCAGCTTACTAGGACTAGCGGGAGTTGAGCAGTTCTTC
J: TRBJ2-3; D: TRBD2; size: NA; V: TRBV5-4; length: 17; CDR3: CASSLVASGRSTDTQYF; DNA: TGTGCCAGCAGCTTGGTCGCTAGCGGGAGGTCCACAGATACGCAGTATTTT
J: TRBJ2-7; D: TRBD2; size: NA; V: TRBV7-6; length: 15; CDR3: CASSSRAGGNYEQYF; DNA: TGTGCCAGCAGCTCGCGAGCGGGAGGGAACTACGAGCAGTACTTC
J: TRBJ2-7; D: NA; size: NA; V: TRBV27; length: 13; CDR3: CASGAGLPYEQYF; DNA: TGTGCCAGCGGGGCAGGGCTCCCCTACGAGCAGTACTTC
J: TRBJ2-7; D: NA; size: NA; V: TRBV28; length: 11; CDR3: CASTQFREQYF; DNA: TGTGCCAGCACCCAGTTCCGCGAGCAGTACTTC
J: TRBJ2-1; D: NA; size: NA; V: TRBV4-1; length: 16; CDR3: CASSQGGGGPVDEQFF; DNA: TGCGCCAGCAGCCAAGGTGGGGGGGGGCCCGTGGATGAGCAGTTCTTC
J: TRBJ1-1; D: TRBD1; size: NA; V: TRBV5-1; length: 15; CDR3: CASSAGQGGNTEAFF; DNA: TGCGCCAGCAGCGCGGGACAGGGAGGGAACACTGAAGCTTTCTTT
J: TRBJ2-5; D: NA; size: NA; V: TRBV7-3; length: 14; CDR3: CASSLGGGQETQYF; DNA: TGTGCCAGCAGCCTAGGGGGGGGGCAAGAGACCCAGTACTTC
J: TRBJ2-3; D: TRBD2; size: NA; V: TRBV29-1; length: 16; CDR3: CSVEAGGSLHTDTQYF; DNA: TGCAGCGTTGAGGCAGGCGGGAGTCTACACACAGATACGCAGTATTTT
J: TRBJ2-7; D: NA; size: NA; V: TRBV6-1; length: 14; CDR3: CASSESGGIVGEYF; DNA: TGTGCCAGCAGTGAATCAGGGGGGATCGTGGGGGAGTACTTC
J: TRBJ2-3; D: NA; size: NA; V: TRBV10-2; length: 17; CDR3: CASSESGTPSSTDTQYF; DNA: TGCGCCAGCAGTGAGTCGGGGACTCCCTCCAGCACAGATACGCAGTATTTT
J: TRBJ1-2; D: NA; size: NA; V: TRBV5-6; length: 13; CDR3: CASSLPGSKGYTF; DNA: TGTGCCAGCAGCTTACCGGGATCGAAAGGCTACACCTTC
J: TRBJ2-5; D: NA; size: NA; V: TRBV30; length: 15; CDR3: CAWTPVGAHGETQYF; DNA: TGTGCCTGGACCCCGGTGGGGGCTCACGGTGAGACCCAGTACTTC
J: TRBJ1-5; D: NA; size: NA; V: TRBV6-5; length: 14; CDR3: CASSYSSFPQPQHF; DNA: TGTGCCAGCAGTTACTCGAGTTTCCCTCAGCCCCAGCATTTT
J: TRBJ1-2; D: NA; size: few; V: TRBV5-1; length: 14; CDR3: CASSQQESNYGYTF; DNA: TGCGCCAGCAGCCAACAGGAATCTAACTATGGCTACACCTTC
J: TRBJ2-7; D: NA; size: NA; V: TRBV28; length: 14; CDR3: CASRRPEGNYEQYF; DNA: TGTGCCAGCAGACGCCCGGAGGGAAATTACGAGCAGTACTTC
J: TRBJ2-2; D: TRBD1; size: NA; V: TRBV13; length: 15; CDR3: CASSTTGGGTGELFF; DNA: TGTGCCAGCAGCACGACAGGGGGCGGCACCGGGGAGCTGTTTTTT
J: TRBJ1-3; D: NA; size: NA; V: TRBV19; length: 17; CDR3: CASSISGSPYSGNTIYF; DNA: TGTGCCAGTAGTATATCGGGGTCCCCGTACTCTGGAAACACCATATATTTT
J: TRBJ1-5; D: NA; size: NA; V: TRBV19; length: 13; CDR3: CASSRDKNQPQHF; DNA: TGTGCCAGTAGTAGGGACAAGAATCAGCCCCAGCATTTT
J: TRBJ1-2; D: TRBD1; size: NA; V: TRBV7-2; length: 14; CDR3: CASSLGQGTNGYTF; DNA: TGTGCCAGCAGCTTAGGACAGGGGACAAATGGCTACACCTTC
J: TRBJ1-1; D: NA; size: once; V: TRBV28; length: 15; CDR3: CASYRLSGRYTEAFF; DNA: TGTGCCAGTTACCGTTTGTCGGGTCGTTACACTGAAGCTTTCTTT
J: TRBJ2-1; D: TRBD1; size: NA; V: TRBV19; length: 14; CDR3: CASSIVPTGGEQFF; DNA: TGTGCCAGTAGTATAGTCCCTACAGGGGGCGAGCAGTTCTTC
J: TRBJ2-3; D: NA; size: NA; V: TRBV28; length: 13; CDR3: CASSLTSTDTQYF; DNA: TGTGCCAGCAGTTTGACTAGCACAGATACGCAGTATTTT
J: TRBJ1-1; D: NA; size: NA; V: TRBV9; length: 14; CDR3: CASSVDFVNTEAFF; DNA: TGTGCCAGCAGCGTAGATTTCGTGAACACTGAAGCTTTCTTT
J: TRBJ1-6; D: NA; size: NA; V: TRBV7-8; length: 17; CDR3: CASSSNSQGLLNSPLHF; DNA: TGTGCCAGCAGCTCAAATTCTCAGGGGTTATTGAATTCACCCCTCCACTTT
J: TRBJ2-4; D: TRBD1; size: NA; V: TRBV7-2; length: 16; CDR3: CASSLVPDRGGNIQYF; DNA: TGTGCCAGCAGCTTAGTTCCGGACAGGGGGGGAAACATTCAGTACTTC
J: TRBJ2-5; D: TRBD2; size: few; V: TRBV7-2; length: 17; CDR3: CASSPRLAGAPQETQYF; DNA: TGTGCCAGCAGCCCACGTCTAGCGGGAGCCCCTCAAGAGACCCAGTACTTC
J: TRBJ2-1; D: TRBD2; size: NA; V: TRBV19; length: 12; CDR3: CASASGYNEQFF; DNA: TGTGCCAGTGCTAGCGGTTACAATGAGCAGTTCTTC
J: TRBJ2-5; D: TRBD2; size: NA; V: TRBV7-2; length: 19; CDR3: CASSSRRLAGGKVRETQYF; DNA: TGTGCCAGCAGCTCTAGAAGACTAGCGGGAGGGAAAGTACGAGAGACCCAGTACTTC
J: TRBJ1-2; D: TRBD1; size: NA; V: TRBV2; length: 15; CDR3: CASRGGQGFENGYTF; DNA: TGTGCCAGCAGGGGGGGACAGGGGTTTGAGAATGGCTACACCTTC
J: TRBJ2-2; D: NA; size: NA; V: TRBV5-4; length: 14; CDR3: CASSPRADTGELFF; DNA: TGTGCCAGCAGCCCCAGGGCGGACACCGGGGAGCTGTTTTTT
J: TRBJ2-7; D: NA; size: NA; V: TRBV19; length: 15; CDR3: CASSIGLGPFYEQYF; DNA: TGTGCCAGTAGTATTGGGTTGGGGCCCTTCTACGAGCAGTACTTC
J: TRBJ2-3; D: TRBD2; size: NA; V: TRBV7-2; length: 15; CDR3: CASSLTSGAHGTQYF; DNA: TGTGCCAGCAGCTTAACTAGCGGAGCTCACGGGACGCAGTATTTT
J: TRBJ2-3; D: TRBD2; size: NA; V: TRBV5-3; length: 17; CDR3: CARSLGESSGRVDTQYF; DNA: TGTGCCAGAAGCTTGGGGGAATCTAGCGGGAGGGTGGATACGCAGTATTTT
J: TRBJ1-3; D: NA; size: NA; V: TRBV2; length: 14; CDR3: CASSTGFSGNTIYF; DNA: TGTGCCAGCAGCACAGGATTCTCTGGAAACACCATATATTTT
J: TRBJ2-1; D: NA; size: NA; V: TRBV5-6; length: 12; CDR3: CASSGSYNEQFF; DNA: TGTGCCAGCTCCGGGTCCTACAATGAGCAGTTCTTC
J: TRBJ2-3; D: TRBD1; size: NA; V: TRBV19; length: 15; CDR3: CASSTQGAQSDTQYF; DNA: TGTGCCAGTAGTACACAGGGGGCGCAATCAGATACGCAGTATTTT
J: TRBJ2-2; D: NA; size: once; V: TRBV5-4; length: 14; CDR3: CASSQRAGTGELFF; DNA: TGTGCCAGCAGCCAACGGGCGGGCACCGGGGAGCTGTTTTTT
J: TRBJ2-1; D: TRBD2; size: NA; V: TRBV29-1; length: 14; CDR3: CSVAGLAGVSEQFF; DNA: TGCAGCGTTGCTGGACTAGCGGGGGTTAGTGAGCAGTTCTTC
J: TRBJ2-1; D: TRBD2; size: NA; V: TRBV9; length: 15; CDR3: CASSVGSSGSGEQFF; DNA: TGTGCCAGCAGCGTAGGATCTAGCGGGAGTGGGGAGCAGTTCTTC
J: TRBJ1-5; D: NA; size: NA; V: TRBV10-1; length: 13; CDR3: CANPPGEGQPQHF; DNA: TGCGCCAACCCCCCAGGGGAGGGTCAGCCCCAGCATTTT
J: TRBJ2-5; D: NA; size: once; V: TRBV2; length: 13; CDR3: CASRASSSGTQYF; DNA: TGTGCCAGCAGAGCCTCGAGCTCGGGGACCCAGTACTTC
J: TRBJ2-1; D: NA; size: NA; V: TRBV20-1; length: 11; CDR3: CSARRNNEQFF; DNA: TGCAGTGCTAGGCGGAACAATGAGCAGTTCTTC
J: TRBJ1-1; D: TRBD1; size: NA; V: TRBV30; length: 12; CDR3: CAWQGEYTEAFF; DNA: TGTGCCTGGCAGGGGGAGTACACTGAAGCTTTCTTT